What follows are 5 T cell receptor beta chains derived from one specimen sequenced in a study of early T cells in non-severe SARS-CoV-2 infection. Via MiXCR, TCRdb re-called the 5' RACE reads, giving one row per CDR3 protein. The data hold 85,000 to 100,000 distinct CDR3 sequences, with around 10% observed a single time. Specimen: whole blood. These receptors were taken from an adult who was a healthcare worker with PCR-confirmed SARS-CoV-2 infection or an uninfected control (not recorded which).

The chain employs TRBV7-9 and TRBJ1-2; D unclear. Germline V gene sequence: CDR1 SEHNR, CDR2 FQNEAQ (reference sequence). V was clipped by 4 bases and J by 3 bases, with 15 bases between them. The CDR3 consists of 15 residues. As DNA, the CDR3 is TGTGCCAGCAGCTCCCTTGCGGCGGCAGACTATGGCTACACCTTC. It specifies CASSSLAAADYGYTF.

This clonotype came up a few times. The rearrangement joins TRBV20-1 to TRBJ1-2; the D is unclear. The CDR3 extends over 12 amino acids. V lost 6 bases to trimming and J lost 3 bases, with 11 bases between them. Germline-derived CDR1 and CDR2 are DFQATT and SNEGSKA (reference sequence). CDR3 coding DNA: TGCAGTGCCCTGGAAGGCGACTATGGCTACACCTTC. This codes for CSALEGDYGYTF.

This clonotype showed up many times. This sequence joins TRBV5-1 and TRBJ2-3; D possibly corresponds to TRBD1 (6 bases). V shed 0 bases and J shed 4 bases, with 9 bases lying between them. Germline assignment: CDR1 SGHRS and CDR2 YFSETQ. The CDR3 is 14 residues long. The CDR3 bases are TGCGCCAGCAGCTTGGAGGGGGTTTCAGATACGCAGTATTTT. The encoded protein is CASSLEGVSDTQYF.

This clonotype was counted many times. The V call is TRBV15, the J call TRBJ1-2; a possible D gene is TRBD1 (5 bases). The CDR3 sequence is 13 residues long. Germline V gene lookup returns CDR1 LNHNV and CDR2 YYDKDF (reference sequence). V was clipped by 1 base and J by 5 bases, with 8 bases between them. CDR3 residues: CATSRAGHYGYTF. The CDR3 bases are TGTGCCACCAGCAGAGCAGGGCATTATGGCTACACCTTC. The full variable domain, rest sourced from reference TRBV15 and TRBJ1-2, is DAMVIQNPRYQVTQFGKPVTLSCSQTLNHNVMYWYQQKSSQAPKLLFHYYDKDFNNEADTPDNFQSRRPNTSFCFLDIRSPGLGDTAMYLCATSRAGHYGYTFGSGTRLTVV.

Comment on this clonotype: The junction and the germline gene differ at one end; a read error may be behind it. The CDR3 region is CSVEAGGSTDTQYF. CDR3 coding DNA: TGCAGCGTCGAAGCGGGGGGTAGCACAGATACGCAGTATTTT. This sequence joins TRBV29-1 and TRBJ2-3, with TRBD2 matching 9 bases. There are 14 residues in the CDR3. Germline V CDR1 and CDR2: SQVTM, ANQGSEA.